This is a list of T cell receptor beta chains from one sample in a study of blood T cell repertoires in COVID-19. The data were produced by immunoSEQ multiplex PCR, yet TCRdb's version contains in-frame clones alone and is incomplete. The sample yields approximately 220,000 clones, 85% to 90% seen once. Sequenced sample: PBMCs or T cells enriched from blood (not recorded which). Source of these receptors: a man aged 25-45 years who had recovered from COVID-19. Each CDR3 is given with its conserved first and last residue. The D gene is left open where the match is weak. Clone size is not always given. Where it is, it says once, few, many or a class for expanded clones.

d_gene,j_gene,abundance,v_gene,CDR3aa,CDR3nt
.,TRBJ2-7,once,TRBV24-1,CATSDSNSYEQYF,TGTGCCACCAGTGATTCCAACTCCTACGAGCAGTACTTC
TRBD2,TRBJ2-7,.,TRBV10-3,CAISESTLARYSGRRIEQYF,TGTGCCATCAGTGAGTCGACTCTTGCGAGATATAGCGGGAGGAGGATCGAGCAGTACTTC
TRBD2,TRBJ2-1,.,TRBV19,CASSSRTSNEQFF,TGTGCCAGTAGTTCGCGGACTAGCAATGAGCAGTTCTTC
.,TRBJ2-5,once,TRBV5-1,CASSLGLQETQYF,TGCGCCAGCAGCTTAGGACTGCAAGAGACCCAGTACTTC
TRBD2,TRBJ2-7,.,TRBV7-2,CASSIAGGIYYEQYF,TGTGCCAGCAGCATAGCGGGGGGAATATACTACGAGCAGTACTTC
.,TRBJ2-1,.,TRBV10-3,CAISLADPSYNEQFF,TGTGCCATCAGCTTAGCGGATCCCTCCTACAATGAGCAGTTCTTC
TRBD2,TRBJ2-7,.,TRBV7-2,CASSLGGTSGPLEQYF,TGTGCCAGCAGCTTAGGGGGGACTAGCGGACCTCTCGAGCAGTACTTC
TRBD2,TRBJ2-1,.,TRBV3-1/TRBV3-2,CASRAGTSGRYEQFF,TGTGCCAGCAGAGCTGGGACTAGCGGGAGATATGAGCAGTTCTTC
.,TRBJ1-1,.,TRBV5-1,CASRGKQGGYTEAFF,TGCGCCAGCAGGGGGAAACAGGGCGGGTACACTGAAGCTTTCTTT
TRBD1,TRBJ2-3,.,TRBV5-1,CASSFGDRVGLATDTQYF,TGCGCCAGCAGCTTTGGGGACAGGGTAGGTTTGGCAACAGATACGCAGTATTTT
TRBD2,TRBJ2-3,.,TRBV10-3,CAISQLSGGAFENTDTQYF,TGTGCCATCAGTCAACTGAGCGGGGGGGCATTTGAGAACACAGATACGCAGTATTTT
.,TRBJ1-6,.,TRBV11-3,CASSLGTRNVVNSPLHF,TGTGCCAGCAGCTTAGGGACACGGAACGTGGTTAATTCACCCCTCCACTTT
TRBD1,TRBJ2-5,.,TRBV7-9,CASSPMTGWEETQYF,TGTGCCAGCAGCCCCATGACAGGGTGGGAAGAGACCCAGTACTTC
.,TRBJ2-3,once,TRBV7-2,CASSLDPGSTDTQYF,TGTGCCAGCAGCTTAGATCCGGGTAGCACAGATACGCAGTATTTT
.,TRBJ2-1,.,TRBV18,CASSREALGNEQFF,TGTGCCAGCTCACGCGAGGCACTTGGCAATGAGCAGTTCTTC
.,TRBJ1-2,.,TRBV19,CASSSGNYGYTF,TGTGCCAGTAGTTCAGGCAACTATGGCTACACCTTC
.,TRBJ1-5,.,TRBV24-1,CATSDWGPNYYSNQPQHF,TGTGCCACCAGTGATTGGGGCCCGAATTACTATAGCAATCAGCCCCAGCATTTT
TRBD1,TRBJ1-6,.,TRBV27,CASSTTGGASPLHF,TGTGCCAGCAGTACAACAGGGGGTGCATCACCCCTCCACTTT
.,TRBJ2-7,.,TRBV7-7,CASSPYPRGTYEQYF,TGTGCCAGCAGCCCCTACCCACGGGGTACCTACGAGCAGTACTTC
TRBD1,TRBJ2-7,.,TRBV28,CASSRQGYYEQYF,TGTGCCAGCAGCAGACAGGGCTACTACGAGCAGTACTTC
TRBD1,TRBJ2-1,.,TRBV15,CATSNDRDNYNEQFF,TGTGCCACCAGCAATGACAGGGATAACTACAATGAGCAGTTCTTC
.,TRBJ1-4,.,TRBV3-1/TRBV3-2,CASSHRTVEKLFF,TGTGCCAGCAGCCACCGGACAGTTGAAAAACTGTTTTTT
TRBD1,TRBJ2-7,.,TRBV7-8,CASSRKDRVTYEQYF,TGTGCCAGCAGCCGGAAGGACAGGGTTACCTACGAGCAGTACTTC
.,TRBJ2-7,once,TRBV2,CASRRQVVRYEQYF,TGTGCCAGCAGGAGACAGGTCGTTCGGTACGAGCAGTACTTC
.,TRBJ2-3,few,TRBV11-2,CASTLGRNSDGTDTQYF,TGTGCCAGCACCCTTGGGAGAAATAGCGATGGTACAGATACGCAGTATTTT
TRBD1,TRBJ1-3,.,TRBV30,CAYGTGGNTIYF,TGTGCCTACGGGACAGGAGGAAACACCATATATTTT
.,TRBJ1-5,.,TRBV3-1/TRBV3-2,CASSPRGGGNQPQHF,TGTGCCAGCAGCCCCAGGGGTGGTGGCAATCAGCCCCAGCATTTT
.,TRBJ1-1,.,TRBV5-1,CASRSQVPNTEAFF,TGCGCCAGCAGGTCTCAGGTCCCTAACACTGAAGCTTTCTTT
.,TRBJ1-2,.,TRBV7-9,CASSLNMNRGYTF,TGTGCCAGCAGCTTAAACATGAATCGAGGCTACACCTTC
TRBD2,TRBJ2-1,once,TRBV9,CASSEKAGTSYNEQFF,TGTGCCAGCAGCGAAAAAGCGGGGACCTCCTACAATGAGCAGTTCTTC
.,TRBJ1-6,.,TRBV3-1/TRBV3-2,CASSQSRGANSPLHF,TGTGCCAGCAGCCAAAGCCGAGGAGCAAATTCACCCCTCCACTTT
.,TRBJ1-1,.,TRBV6-5,CASSYSGPSFYTEAFF,TGTGCCAGCAGTTACTCAGGGCCTAGCTTCTACACTGAAGCTTTCTTT
TRBD1,TRBJ1-6,.,TRBV30,CAWRGDSLNSPLHF,TGTGCCTGGAGGGGGGACAGCCTAAATTCACCCCTCCACTTT
.,TRBJ2-5,.,TRBV3-1/TRBV3-2,CASSQGGGGETQYF,TGTGCCAGCAGTCAAGGAGGGGGCGGAGAGACCCAGTACTTC
TRBD2,TRBJ2-7,.,TRBV9,CASSAQTSGGYEQYF,TGTGCCAGCAGCGCCCAGACTAGCGGAGGGTACGAGCAGTACTTC
.,TRBJ2-3,.,TRBV5-8,CASSLIIMREWKDTQYF,TGTGCCAGCAGCTTAATAATTATGCGGGAATGGAAAGATACGCAGTATTTT
TRBD1,TRBJ2-1,.,TRBV11-3,CASSTGQGHEQFF,TGTGCCAGCAGCACAGGACAGGGGCATGAGCAGTTCTTC
TRBD1,TRBJ1-1,once,TRBV14,CASSQFQGANTEAFF,TGTGCCAGCAGCCAATTCCAGGGGGCCAACACTGAAGCTTTCTTT
TRBD1,TRBJ1-4,many,TRBV28,CASSFLDRGSNEKLFF,TGTGCCAGCAGTTTCCTGGACAGGGGATCTAATGAAAAACTGTTTTTT
TRBD1,TRBJ2-7,.,TRBV7-9,CAFGTANLYEQYF,TGTGCTTTTGGGACAGCCAACCTCTACGAGCAGTACTTC
.,TRBJ2-7,.,TRBV30,CAWTQGPGKPYEQYF,TGTGCCTGGACCCAGGGCCCTGGAAAGCCCTACGAGCAGTACTTC
TRBD1,TRBJ2-7,.,TRBV5-4,CATKPGGASYEQYF,TGTGCCACCAAACCAGGGGGCGCATCCTACGAGCAGTACTTC
.,TRBJ1-6,.,TRBV2,CASSEDLWGDNSPLHF,TGTGCCAGCAGTGAAGATTTGTGGGGAGATAATTCACCCCTCCACTTT
TRBD1,TRBJ1-5,.,TRBV30,CAWSNRQGFQPQHF,TGTGCCTGGAGTAACCGACAGGGGTTTCAGCCCCAGCATTTT
TRBD1,TRBJ1-3,.,TRBV7-7,CASSQDRGIGNTIYF,TGTGCCAGCAGCCAGGACAGGGGGATCGGAAACACCATATATTTT
.,TRBJ2-2,.,TRBV3-1/TRBV3-2,CASSQLQGSTGELFF,TGTGCCAGCAGCCAATTACAGGGAAGCACCGGGGAGCTGTTTTTT
.,TRBJ1-2,.,TRBV30,CAWREEDYGYTF,TGTGCCTGGAGGGAGGAGGACTATGGCTACACCTTC
.,TRBJ2-7,.,TRBV7-7,CASSLTSGYEQYF,TGTGCCAGCAGCTTAACCTCAGGATACGAGCAGTACTTC
.,TRBJ2-5,.,TRBV7-9,CASSLDGFLAKETQYF,TGTGCCAGCAGCTTAGACGGGTTCCTAGCGAAAGAGACCCAGTACTTC
.,TRBJ2-7,.,TRBV6-2/TRBV6-3,CASSYTGASGYEQYF,TGTGCCAGCAGTTACACGGGGGCTAGCGGATACGAGCAGTACTTC
TRBD2,TRBJ2-5,.,TRBV11-2,CASSLLTGGLQETQYF,TGTGCCAGCAGCTTACTAACGGGGGGACTCCAAGAGACCCAGTACTTC
.,TRBJ1-6,.,TRBV4-1,CASSQVSEWNSPLHF,TGCGCCAGCAGCCAAGTCTCGGAGTGGAATTCACCCCTCCACTTT
.,TRBJ2-2,.,TRBV19,CASSIEIRTLNTGELFF,TGTGCCAGTAGTATAGAAATACGGACACTCAACACCGGGGAGCTGTTTTTT
.,TRBJ2-3,few,TRBV4-1,CASSQPLARLPDTQYF,TGCGCCAGCAGCCAACCCCTAGCGCGACTCCCAGATACGCAGTATTTT